Below, 29 T cell receptor beta chains from the same sample are listed, as sequenced in a study of blood T cell repertoires in COVID-19. The assay was immunoSEQ multiplex PCR, and TCRdb's table has in-frame clones only and misses some. The sample has over 200,000 clones; under 90% are singletons. Material: peripheral blood. These receptors came from a man in his sixties who had recovered from COVID-19.

This clone was detected a few times. This chain connects TRBV28 to TRBJ2-7, with D possibly TRBD1 on 6 matching bases. This CDR3 comprises 15 residues. Germline CDR1 and CDR2: MDHEN and SYDVKM. The V and J ends lost 6 bases and 3 bases respectively, with 18 bases between them. This chain's CDR3 is CASRLGGGRRYEQYF. DNA of the CDR3: TGTGCCAGCAGACTAGGGGGTGGCCGTCGCTACGAGCAGTACTTC.

This clone was seen once. The chain joins TRBV27 to TRBJ1-2, with D tentatively TRBD1 (6 bases). From germline, CDR1 is MNHEY and CDR2 SMNVEV (reference sequence). This CDR3 is 16 amino acids long. Trimming pared 1 base from V and 5 bases from J, leaving 17 bases between. The CDR3 nucleotides read TGTGCCAGCAGTTTATTTTCCCAGGGAGGGGGGTATGGCTACACCTTC. Translation: CASSLFSQGGGYGYTF.

The gene calls are TRBV27 and TRBJ2-1, with 8 positions matching TRBD2. Per the germline V gene, CDR1 is MNHEY and CDR2 is SMNVEV (reference sequence). The V segment lost 7 bases and the J segment 3 bases; nucleotides outside the gene matches: 17. The CDR3 sequence is 18 residues long. The CDR3 DNA is TGTGCCAGCATCCCTTCCCTCGGGAGCGGGAGCCGCTACAATGAGCAGTTCTTC. This sequence encodes CASIPSLGSGSRYNEQFF.

V and J are TRBV9 and TRBJ2-3; TRBD2 matches 9 bases. Losses at the gene ends were 3 bases for V and 2 bases for J; bases not matched to a gene: 7. There are 16 residues in the CDR3. The V gene's germline CDR1 is SGDLS and CDR2 YYNGEE. CDR3 nucleotides: TGTGCCAGCAGCGCTTCCGGGACTAGCACCACAGATACGCAGTATTTT. Encoded protein: CASSASGTSTTDTQYF.

The chain links TRBV7-6 to TRBJ2-3; D is unresolved. The CDR3 contains 12 residues. Trimming removed 6 bases at V and 2 bases at J, with 6 bases between. Germline values: CDR1 SGHVS, CDR2 FNYEAQ. The CDR3 here is CASSLSTDTQYF. The CDR3 DNA is TGTGCCAGCAGTCTGTCCACAGATACGCAGTATTTT.

V and J are TRBV6-5 and TRBJ1-3; 7 bases map to TRBD1. CDR3 length: 14 residues. V trimming: 8 bases; J trimming: 8 bases; junction bases outside the gene matches: 12. The germline V gene has CDR1 MNHEY and CDR2 SVGAGI. This chain's CDR3 is CASLLSGRGDTIYF. The DNA for the CDR3 is TGTGCCAGCCTCCTTTCCGGCAGGGGGGACACCATATATTTT.

The rearrangement links TRBV7-3 to TRBJ2-7; a weak D match, TRBD1 (6 bases). Germline CDR1 reads SGHTA; CDR2 reads FQGTGA. With 5 bases removed from V and 4 bases from J, the gap between germline ends came to 12 bases. The CDR3 runs to 13 residues. The CDR3 is CASSTSQGYEQYF. The CDR3 DNA follows: TGTGCCAGCAGCACCTCACAGGGTTACGAGCAGTACTTC.

The V and J genes are TRBV7-3 and TRBJ2-1; D is perhaps TRBD2 (7 bases). Trimming took off 5 bases at V and 10 bases at J, with 18 bases between the two ends. CDR1 is SGHTA and CDR2 is FQGTGA in the germline V gene. The CDR3 totals 14 residues. The CDR3 coding sequence is TGTGCCAGCAGCACCGGGGGCGGGAGCCGCGAGCAGTTCTTC. Translated, it gives CASSTGGGSREQFF.

The chain has TRBV6-5 and TRBJ1-1; 8 positions agree with TRBD1. The V and J ends lost 4 bases and 4 bases, in that order; junction bases with no gene match: 2. This CDR3 region has 13 residues. CDR1 and CDR2 (germline): MNHEY, SVGAGI. CDR3 protein: CASSFTGGTEAFF. CDR3 in DNA: TGTGCCAGCAGTTTCACAGGGGGCACTGAAGCTTTCTTT.

The chain is built from TRBV11-2 and TRBJ2-2; D might be TRBD2 (7 bases). The CDR3 totals 16 residues. Looked up from germline, CDR1 is SGHAT and CDR2 is FQNNGV. With 4 bases removed from V and 3 bases from J, the gap between germline ends came to 15 bases. For the CDR3, the DNA is TGTGCCAGCAGCTCGCCCGGCGGGGGCGACACCGGGGAGCTGTTTTTT. It yields the protein CASSSPGGGDTGELFF.

The genes are TRBV6-5 and TRBJ2-3; 8 nucleotides align to TRBD2. The CDR3 loop spans 15 amino acids. CDR1 is MNHEY and CDR2 is SVGAGI in the germline V gene. V gave up 6 bases and J gave up 2 bases; unmatched junction bases: 7. Written as DNA, the CDR3 is TGTGCCAGCAGATTCACTAGCGGCCCCACAGATACGCAGTATTTT. Its protein is CASRFTSGPTDTQYF.

The chain couples TRBV20-1 to TRBJ2-1; D remains unclear. This CDR3 is built from 10 residues. V gave up 4 bases and J gave up 5 bases, with 3 bases separating them. Germline-derived CDR1 and CDR2 are DFQATT and SNEGSKA (reference sequence). DNA of the CDR3: TGCAGTGCTATTAACAATGAGCAGTTCTTC. This gives the protein CSAINNEQFF.

The chain employs TRBV11-1 and TRBJ2-7, with D perhaps matching TRBD1 (5 bases). V was pared by 1 base and J by 6 bases, with 10 bases between. Germline CDR1 SGHAT, CDR2 FQDESV (reference sequence). The CDR3 covers 13 residues. The CDR3 DNA is TGTGCCAGCAGCTTAGACGTTAGGGGCGAGCAGTACTTC. Protein product: CASSLDVRGEQYF.

The gene calls are TRBV7-9 and TRBJ2-3; 8 nucleotides align to TRBD2. The CDR3 has 17 residues. Germline values: CDR1 SEHNR, CDR2 FQNEAQ (reference sequence). V shed 4 bases, J shed 3 bases, and the junction held 12 bases outside the gene matches. CDR3 nucleotide sequence: TGTGCCAGCAGCTCACCCCCGGGGGGGAGAGGGACAGATACGCAGTATTTT. This codes for CASSSPPGGRGTDTQYF.

V is TRBV28 and J is TRBJ2-7; the D gene is possibly TRBD2 (5 bases). V lost 10 bases, J lost 1 base, and 8 bases lay in between. Germline V gene data show CDR1 as MDHEN and CDR2 as SYDVKM. CDR3 length: 11 amino acids. The CDR3 bases are TGTGCCACCGGACTGTCCTACGAGCAGTACTTC. Its protein product is CATGLSYEQYF. The variable domain in full, with the rest retrieved from reference TRBV28 and TRBJ2-7, is DVKVTQSSRYLVKRTGEKVFLECVQDMDHENMFWYRQDPGLGLRLIYFSYDVKMKEKGDIPEGYSVSREKKERFSLILESASTNQTSMYLCATGLSYEQYFGPGTRLTVT.

The V gene is TRBV28, the J gene TRBJ2-7; 8 nucleotides match TRBD2. The CDR3 runs to 14 residues. CDR1 and CDR2 (germline): MDHEN, SYDVKM. Trimming cost V 3 bases and J 2 bases; bases outside gene matches: 3. This chain's CDR3 is CASSFPGLAYEQYF. CDR3 coding DNA: TGTGCCAGCAGTTTTCCGGGACTAGCCTACGAGCAGTACTTC.

The J gene is TRBJ1-2, the V gene TRBV7-3; D may be TRBD1 (6 bases). CDR3 length equals 14 residues. The V gene's germline CDR1 is SGHTA and CDR2 FQGTGA. V dropped 5 bases and J dropped 8 bases, with 18 bases sitting between them. CDR3 DNA sequence: TGTGCCAGCAGCAACGGGGCCGGACAGCGGGGCTACACCTTC. Translation: CASSNGAGQRGYTF.

This clone was counted a few times. This sequence joins TRBV27 and TRBJ1-1; D is unclear. The CDR3 extends over 13 amino acids. CDR1 is MNHEY and CDR2 is SMNVEV in the germline V gene (reference sequence). V dropped 7 bases and J dropped 0 bases, with 9 bases sitting between them. The CDR3 region is CASTRRMNTEAFF. CDR3 coding DNA: TGTGCCAGCACAAGGAGGATGAACACTGAAGCTTTCTTT.

This chain uses TRBV3-1 (or the pseudogene TRBV3-2) with TRBJ2-5, with 15 bases matching TRBD2. Germline values: CDR1 LGHDT, CDR2 YNNKEL (reference sequence). V lost 4 bases and J lost 5; bases outside the gene matches: 11. The CDR3 contains 18 residues. CDR3 sequence (DNA): TGTGCCAGCAGCCTCAGGTGGACTAGCGGGGGGGCCAGCGAGACCCAGTACTTC. It is translated as CASSLRWTSGGASETQYF.

The chain is built from TRBV6-5 and TRBJ1-3; the D gene is possibly TRBD1 (5 bases). The V gene lost 6 bases and the J gene lost 0 bases, with 12 bases spanning the gap. CDR1 and CDR2 (germline): MNHEY, SVGAGI. There are 15 residues in the CDR3. The CDR3 DNA reads TGTGCCAGCAGCCTAGGGGTTACCTCTGGAAACACCATATATTTT. Its translation is CASSLGVTSGNTIYF.

The CDR3 spells CASSLWGQVYEQYF. DNA for the CDR3: TGTGCCAGCAGTTTATGGGGACAGGTTTACGAGCAGTACTTC. V gene TRBV28 combines with J gene TRBJ2-7; 8 bases match TRBD1. The germline gives CDR1 MDHEN, CDR2 SYDVKM. The CDR3 length is 14 residues. V trimming: 0 bases; J trimming: 4 bases; junction bases outside the gene matches: 2.

The chain recombines TRBV19 with TRBJ1-1; tentatively, D is TRBD1 (5 bases). There are 14 residues in the CDR3. Per germline, CDR1 LNHDA and CDR2 SQIVND (reference sequence). Trimming cost V 3 bases and J 8 bases, with 16 bases left between them. In nucleotides, the CDR3 is TGTGCCAGTAGTATTGGAGGGGTCGGAAGAGAAGCTTTCTTT. Translated, it gives CASSIGGVGREAFF. Variable domain in full (rest from reference TRBV19 and TRBJ1-1): DGGITQSPKYLFRKEGQNVTLSCEQNLNHDAMYWYRQDPGQGLRLIYYSQIVNDFQKGDIAEGYSVSREKKESFPLTVTSAQKNPTAFYLCASSIGGVGREAFFGQGTRLTVV.

Concerning this clone: The sample contains more than one DNA sequence encoding this CDR3. The chain carries TRBV18 and TRBJ1-5; unclear D gene. V lost 2 bases and J lost 2, with 7 bases in between. Germline V gene data show CDR1 as KGHSH and CDR2 as LQKENI. The CDR3 is made up of 14 amino acids. Here the CDR3 DNA reads TGTGCCAGCTCACCATCGCAGGGCAATCAGCCCCAGCATTTT. This translates into CASSPSQGNQPQHF.

This clone has more than one count but fewer than ten. The rearrangement links TRBV2 to TRBJ2-5; the D gene is possibly TRBD2 (5 bases). The CDR3 length is 13 residues. Trimming left V 4 bases short and J 6 bases short, with 12 bases between. Germline CDR1 is SNHLY and CDR2 is FYNNEI. The CDR3 protein is CASSVGLWKTQYF. In DNA form, the CDR3 reads TGTGCCAGCAGTGTCGGACTGTGGAAGACCCAGTACTTC.

This chain connects TRBV19 to TRBJ2-1, with D possibly TRBD1 on 6 matching bases. The CDR3 is 14 amino acids. The V end lost 7 bases, the J end lost 2 bases, and 12 bases lay between the germline ends. CDR1 is LNHDA and CDR2 is SQIVND in the germline V gene (reference sequence). CDR3 in amino acids: CASTQGLAYNEQFF. In nucleotides, the CDR3 is TGTGCCAGTACCCAGGGGCTGGCCTACAATGAGCAGTTCTTC. Full variable domain (missing parts from reference TRBV19 and TRBJ2-1): DGGITQSPKYLFRKEGQNVTLSCEQNLNHDAMYWYRQDPGQGLRLIYYSQIVNDFQKGDIAEGYSVSREKKESFPLTVTSAQKNPTAFYLCASTQGLAYNEQFFGPGTRLTVL.

The V call is TRBV9, the J call TRBJ2-2; D might be TRBD1 (7 bases). CDR1 SGDLS and CDR2 YYNGEE come from the germline V gene. The V and J ends lost 3 bases and 5 bases respectively, with 14 bases between them. The CDR3 loop spans 15 amino acids. The CDR3, as DNA: TGTGCCAGCAGCGGGAGGGGGCTCCGGACCGGGGAGCTGTTTTTT. Encoded protein: CASSGRGLRTGELFF.

V is TRBV9 and J is TRBJ2-3, with 13 nucleotides matching TRBD2. There are 18 residues in the CDR3. Unmatched junction bases numbered 6, after V lost 2 bases and J lost 0 bases. Per the germline V gene, CDR1 is SGDLS and CDR2 is YYNGEE. CDR3: CASSVGLAGDASTDTQYF. The CDR3 nucleotides read TGTGCCAGCAGCGTTGGACTAGCGGGAGACGCTAGCACAGATACGCAGTATTTT.

The chain is built from TRBV5-1 and TRBJ1-4, with a possible D match to TRBD1 (5 bases). V was clipped by 2 bases and J by 4 bases, with 9 bases between them. CDR3 length: 14 residues. The germline gives CDR1 SGHRS, CDR2 YFSETQ. CDR3 in DNA: TGCGCCAGCAGCTTAGGGGTCGGTAATGAAAAACTGTTTTTT. Protein: CASSLGVGNEKLFF. Full variable domain (remainder filled in from reference TRBV5-1 and TRBJ1-4): KAGVTQTPRYLIKTRGQQVTLSCSPISGHRSVSWYQQTPGQGLQFLFEYFSETQRNKGNFPGRFSGRQFSNSRSEMNVSTLELGDSALYLCASSLGVGNEKLFFGSGTQLSVL.

The rearrangement uses TRBV19 and TRBJ2-1; 10 bases are shared with TRBD2. Germline values: CDR1 LNHDA, CDR2 SQIVND (reference sequence). Trimming cost V 7 bases and J 0 bases; bases outside gene matches: 9. The CDR3 loop spans 17 amino acids. In nucleotides, the CDR3 is TGTGCCAGTACGTCACTAGCGGGGCTAAGCTCCTACAATGAGCAGTTCTTC. Translated, it gives CASTSLAGLSSYNEQFF.